Reported below is one T cell receptor beta chain. Antigen: not known. These data belong to a study of shared clonotypes between healthy human individuals. On the study more broadly: Every donor yielded three CD4 naive, three CD4 memory, two CD8 naive and one CD8 memory plate. Notes on the study in general: Though the depth was large, rarefaction showed that sorted-subset sequencing was incomplete. Generation probability values for non-shared clonotypes were lower than those for clonotypes shared by all four donors.

Using immunoSEQ multiplex PCR, the repertoire was profiled, and TCRdb retains in-frame clones only, with some absent. The sample consists of around 550,000 clones, roughly 95% of them appearing once. The CDR3 runs to 13 residues. The J segment lost 2 bases and the V segment lost 4 bases, leaving 0 bases of the junction unmatched. Germline V gene sequence: CDR1 SGHAT, CDR2 FQNNGV. Terminally differentiated effector memory CD45RA+ cells were left out of the naive CD8 fraction, which was CD45RO-negative and positively selected for CCR7. The sample was naive CD8+ T cells sorted from blood. This receptor was identified in a woman in her twenties or thirties in good health. This chain connects TRBV11-2 to TRBJ1-2; TRBD1 matches at 8 bases. The CDR3 region has the DNA TGTGCCAGCAGCTACAGGGGGAACTATGGCTACACCTTC. Protein: CASSYRGNYGYTF.